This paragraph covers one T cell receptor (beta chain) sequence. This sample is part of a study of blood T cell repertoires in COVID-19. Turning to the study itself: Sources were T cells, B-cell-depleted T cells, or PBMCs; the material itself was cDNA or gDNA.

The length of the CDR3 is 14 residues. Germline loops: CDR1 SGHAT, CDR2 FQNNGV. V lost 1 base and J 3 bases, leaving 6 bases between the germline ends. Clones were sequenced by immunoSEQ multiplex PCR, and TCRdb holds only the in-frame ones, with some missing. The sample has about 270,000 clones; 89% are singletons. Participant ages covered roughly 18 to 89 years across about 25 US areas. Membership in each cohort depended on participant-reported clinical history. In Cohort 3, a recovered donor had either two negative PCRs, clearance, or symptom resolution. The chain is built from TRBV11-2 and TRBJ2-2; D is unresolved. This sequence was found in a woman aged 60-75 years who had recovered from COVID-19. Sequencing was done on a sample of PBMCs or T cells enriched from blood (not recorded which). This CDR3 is CASSLVVDTGELFF. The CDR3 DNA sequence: TGTGCCAGCAGCTTAGTTGTCGACACCGGGGAGCTGTTTTTT.